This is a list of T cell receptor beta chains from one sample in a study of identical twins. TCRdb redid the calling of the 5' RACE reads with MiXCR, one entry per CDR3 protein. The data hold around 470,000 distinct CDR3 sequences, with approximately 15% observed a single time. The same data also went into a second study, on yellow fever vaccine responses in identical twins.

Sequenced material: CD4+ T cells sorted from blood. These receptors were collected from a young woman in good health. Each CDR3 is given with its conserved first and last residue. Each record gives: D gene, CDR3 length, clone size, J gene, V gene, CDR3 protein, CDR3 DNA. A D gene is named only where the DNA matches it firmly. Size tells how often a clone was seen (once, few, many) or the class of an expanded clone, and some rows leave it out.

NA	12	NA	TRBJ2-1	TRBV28	CASTTIYNEQFF	TGTGCCAGCACCACCATATACAATGAGCAGTTCTTC
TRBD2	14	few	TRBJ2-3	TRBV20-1	CSASFGGGVDTQYF	TGCAGTGCTAGTTTTGGCGGGGGAGTAGATACGCAGTATTTT
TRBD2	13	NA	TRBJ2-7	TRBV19	CASSRLADYEQYF	TGTGCCAGTAGTAGACTAGCGGACTACGAGCAGTACTTC
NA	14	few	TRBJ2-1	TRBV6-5	CASSYPGLSNEQFF	TGTGCCAGCAGTTACCCGGGACTGTCCAATGAGCAGTTCTTC
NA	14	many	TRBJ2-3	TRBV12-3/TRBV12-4	CASSLRDLRDTQYF	TGTGCCAGCAGTCTAAGGGACCTACGAGATACGCAGTATTTT
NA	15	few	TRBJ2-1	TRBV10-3	CAISEFDSSYNEQFF	TGTGCCATCAGTGAGTTCGACAGCTCCTACAATGAGCAGTTCTTC
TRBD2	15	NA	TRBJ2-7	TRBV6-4	CASSVLAGGPYEQYF	TGTGCCAGCAGTGTTCTAGCGGGAGGTCCCTACGAGCAGTACTTC
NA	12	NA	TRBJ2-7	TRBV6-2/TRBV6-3	CATEQGTYEQYF	TGTGCCACCGAACAGGGAACCTACGAGCAGTACTTC
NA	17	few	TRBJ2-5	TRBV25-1	CASGSLTGTLGSETQYF	TGTGCCAGCGGGAGTCTAACCGGGACACTCGGATCGGAGACCCAGTACTTC
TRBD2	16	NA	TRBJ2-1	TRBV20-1	CSARGIPGGLYNEQFF	TGCAGTGCTAGAGGGATACCGGGGGGGCTATACAATGAGCAGTTCTTC
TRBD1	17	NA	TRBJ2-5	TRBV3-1	CASSQSPEETGEETQYF	TGTGCCAGCAGCCAATCCCCAGAAGAGACAGGGGAAGAGACCCAGTACTTC
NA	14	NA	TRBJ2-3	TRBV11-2	CASSLIEVTDTQYF	TGTGCCAGCAGCTTAATCGAAGTCACAGATACGCAGTATTTT
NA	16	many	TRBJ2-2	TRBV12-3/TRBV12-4	CASSPLRDGNTGELFF	TGTGCCAGCAGTCCGTTGCGGGACGGAAACACCGGGGAGCTGTTTTTT
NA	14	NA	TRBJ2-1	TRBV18	CASSPVMKDNEQFF	TGTGCCAGCTCACCAGTAATGAAGGACAATGAGCAGTTCTTC
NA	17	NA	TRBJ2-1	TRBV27	CASSLPGSASSYNEQFF	TGTGCCAGCAGTTTACCGGGTAGCGCGAGCTCCTACAATGAGCAGTTCTTC
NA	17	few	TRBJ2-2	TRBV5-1	CASSDRPGLQNTGELFF	TGCGCCAGCAGCGATCGACCGGGACTGCAGAACACCGGGGAGCTGTTTTTT
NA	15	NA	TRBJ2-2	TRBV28	CASSFPLTQTGELFF	TGTGCCAGCAGTTTCCCTCTGACACAAACCGGGGAGCTGTTTTTT
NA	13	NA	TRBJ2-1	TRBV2	CATMWAEHNEQFF	TGTGCCACCATGTGGGCTGAACACAATGAGCAGTTCTTC
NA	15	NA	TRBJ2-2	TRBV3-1	CASSQPAERRRELFF	TGTGCCAGCAGCCAACCAGCGGAACGAAGGCGGGAGCTGTTTTTT
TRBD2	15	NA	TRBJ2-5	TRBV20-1	CSAARPAGGQETQYF	TGCAGTGCCGCCAGGCCAGCGGGGGGGCAGGAGACCCAGTACTTC
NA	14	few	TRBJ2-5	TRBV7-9	CASSTGTYEETQYF	TGTGCCAGCAGCACCGGGACGTACGAAGAGACCCAGTACTTC
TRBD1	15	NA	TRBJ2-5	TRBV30	CAWSNQGALIETQYF	TGTGCCTGGAGTAACCAGGGGGCGCTAATTGAGACCCAGTACTTC
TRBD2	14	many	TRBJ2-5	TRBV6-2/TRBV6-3	CASTRTSKVETQYF	TGTGCCAGCACCCGGACTAGTAAAGTGGAGACCCAGTACTTC
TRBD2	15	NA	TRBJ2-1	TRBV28	CASSFSGSGRVEQFF	TGTGCCAGCAGTTTCAGCGGTAGCGGGAGAGTTGAGCAGTTCTTC
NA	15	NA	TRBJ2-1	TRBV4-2	CASSQDRAVYNEQFF	TGTGCCAGCAGCCAAGATAGGGCAGTATACAATGAGCAGTTCTTC
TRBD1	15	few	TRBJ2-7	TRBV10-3	CAISPGQGAPGEQYF	TGTGCCATCAGTCCGGGACAGGGGGCGCCGGGAGAGCAGTACTTC
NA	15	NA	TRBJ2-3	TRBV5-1	CASSSAGHLTDTQYF	TGCGCCAGCAGTTCAGCAGGTCACCTCACAGATACGCAGTATTTT
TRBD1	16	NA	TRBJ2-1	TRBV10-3	CAINRGLGQGMNEQFF	TGTGCCATCAACAGGGGTCTGGGACAGGGGATGAATGAGCAGTTCTTC
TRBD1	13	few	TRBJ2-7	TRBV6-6	CASSPTGDYEQYF	TGTGCCAGCAGTCCGACAGGGGACTACGAGCAGTACTTC
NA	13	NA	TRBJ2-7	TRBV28	CASSLYVFYEQYF	TGTGCCAGCAGTTTATATGTCTTTTACGAGCAGTACTTC
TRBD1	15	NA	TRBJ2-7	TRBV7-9	CASSLFGTGSYEQYF	TGTGCCAGCAGCTTATTCGGGACAGGCTCCTACGAGCAGTACTTC
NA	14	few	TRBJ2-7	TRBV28	CASRLTGPAYEQYF	TGTGCCAGCAGATTAACCGGGCCGGCGTACGAGCAGTACTTC
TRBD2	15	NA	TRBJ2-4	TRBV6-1	CASRGLAGGYNIQYF	TGTGCCAGCCGCGGTCTAGCGGGAGGATACAACATTCAGTACTTC
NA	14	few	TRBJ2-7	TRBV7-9	CASNRAGAPYEQYF	TGTGCCAGCAATAGGGCAGGGGCGCCCTACGAGCAGTACTTC
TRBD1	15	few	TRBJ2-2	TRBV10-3	CAINQGTGLTGELFF	TGTGCCATCAATCAAGGGACAGGGCTCACCGGGGAGCTGTTTTTT
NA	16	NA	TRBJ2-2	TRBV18	CASSPQQALNTGELFF	TGTGCCAGCTCACCACAACAGGCGTTGAACACCGGGGAGCTGTTTTTT
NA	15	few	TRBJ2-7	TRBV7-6	CASSLQSVGSYEQYF	TGTGCCAGCAGCTTACAAAGCGTTGGCTCCTACGAGCAGTACTTC
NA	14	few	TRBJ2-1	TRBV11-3	CASSKGVVLNEQFF	TGTGCCAGCAGCAAAGGGGTAGTTCTGAATGAGCAGTTCTTC
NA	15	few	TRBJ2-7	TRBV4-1	CASSQSQARSYEQYF	TGCGCCAGCAGCCAAAGCCAAGCTCGCTCCTACGAGCAGTACTTC
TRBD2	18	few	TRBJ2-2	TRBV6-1	CASSELLAGGPGTGELFF	TGTGCCAGCAGTGAATTACTAGCGGGAGGGCCTGGGACCGGGGAGCTGTTTTTT
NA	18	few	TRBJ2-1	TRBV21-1	CASSKAFLGDYSYNEQFF	TGTGCCAGCAGCAAAGCTTTTTTAGGGGACTACTCCTACAATGAGCAGTTCTTC
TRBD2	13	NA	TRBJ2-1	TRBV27	CASSLSGGLAVNF	TGTGCCAGCAGTTTATCGGGAGGACTAGCGGTAAACTTC
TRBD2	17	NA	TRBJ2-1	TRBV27	CASSPPGLAGNFGEQFF	TGTGCCAGCAGTCCCCCGGGACTAGCGGGTAATTTCGGTGAGCAGTTCTTC
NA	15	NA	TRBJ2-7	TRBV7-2	CASSPSGGARYEQYF	TGTGCCAGCAGCCCCTCAGGAGGGGCCCGATACGAGCAGTACTTC
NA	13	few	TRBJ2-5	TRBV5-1	CASSLAGQSAQYF	TGCGCCAGCAGCTTGGCCGGCCAGTCGGCCCAGTACTTC
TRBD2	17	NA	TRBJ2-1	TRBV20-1	CSARGPVAGGNYNEQFF	TGCAGTGCTAGAGGTCCAGTAGCGGGGGGGAACTACAATGAGCAGTTCTTC
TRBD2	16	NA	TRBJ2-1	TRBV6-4	CASSDAKAGGHNEQFF	TGTGCCAGCAGTGACGCTAAAGCGGGAGGACACAATGAGCAGTTCTTC
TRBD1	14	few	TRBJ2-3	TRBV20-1	CSATRDRRTDTQYF	TGCAGTGCTACCCGGGACAGGCGCACAGATACGCAGTATTTT
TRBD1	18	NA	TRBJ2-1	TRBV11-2	CASSQTSRTGSGYNEQFF	TGTGCCAGCAGCCAAACCTCTCGGACAGGGAGTGGGTACAATGAGCAGTTCTTC
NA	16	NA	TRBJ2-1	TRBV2	CASSEDGDSIYNEQFF	TGTGCCAGCAGTGAAGATGGGGACTCTATTTACAATGAGCAGTTCTTC
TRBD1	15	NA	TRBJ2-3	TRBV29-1	CSARRTGGFTDTQYF	TGCAGCGCTCGCCGGACAGGGGGGTTCACAGATACGCAGTATTTT
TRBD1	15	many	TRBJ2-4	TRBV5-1	CASSSTGGAEFIQYF	TGCGCCAGCAGCTCGACAGGGGGCGCTGAGTTCATTCAGTACTTC